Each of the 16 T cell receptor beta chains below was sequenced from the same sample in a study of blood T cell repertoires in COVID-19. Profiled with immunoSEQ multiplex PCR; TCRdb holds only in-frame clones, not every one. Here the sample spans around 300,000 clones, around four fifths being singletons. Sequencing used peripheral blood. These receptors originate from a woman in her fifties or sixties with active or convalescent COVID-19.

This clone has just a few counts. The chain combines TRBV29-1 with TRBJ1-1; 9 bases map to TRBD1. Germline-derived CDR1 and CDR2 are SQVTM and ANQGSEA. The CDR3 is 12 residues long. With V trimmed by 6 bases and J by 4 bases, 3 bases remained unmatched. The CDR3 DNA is TGCAGCGTCGTGGACAGGGGCACTGAAGCTTTCTTT. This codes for CSVVDRGTEAFF.

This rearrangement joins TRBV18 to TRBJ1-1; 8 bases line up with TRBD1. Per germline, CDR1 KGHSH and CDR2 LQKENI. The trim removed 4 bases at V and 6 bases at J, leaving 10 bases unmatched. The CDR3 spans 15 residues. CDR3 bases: TGTGCCAGCTCACAGGTCGGACAGGGCGTCTCTGAAGCTTTCTTT. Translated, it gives CASSQVGQGVSEAFF. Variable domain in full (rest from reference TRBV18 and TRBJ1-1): NAGVMQNPRHLVRRRGQEARLRCSPMKGHSHVYWYRQLPEEGLKFMVYLQKENIIDESGMPKERFSAEFPKEGPSILRIQQVVRGDSAAYFCASSQVGQGVSEAFFGQGTRLTVV.

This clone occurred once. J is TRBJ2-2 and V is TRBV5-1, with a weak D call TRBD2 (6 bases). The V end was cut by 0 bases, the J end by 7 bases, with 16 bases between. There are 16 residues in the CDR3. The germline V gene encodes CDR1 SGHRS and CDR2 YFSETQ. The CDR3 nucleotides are TGCGCCAGCAGCTTGGAAAGGACTACCATTTTCGGGGAGCTGTTTTTT. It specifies CASSLERTTIFGELFF.

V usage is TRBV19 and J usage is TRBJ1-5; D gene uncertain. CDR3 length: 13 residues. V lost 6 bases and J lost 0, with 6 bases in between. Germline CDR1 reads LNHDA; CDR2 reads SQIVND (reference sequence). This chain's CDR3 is CASSRNSNQPQHF. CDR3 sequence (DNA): TGTGCCAGTAGCAGAAATAGCAATCAGCCCCAGCATTTT.

CDR3 in amino acids: CASRRRASNQPQHF. The CDR3 DNA is TGTGCCAGCCGTCGGAGGGCTAGCAATCAGCCCCAGCATTTT. The V gene is TRBV27, the J gene TRBJ1-5, with unresolved D. V was pared by 8 bases and J by 0 bases, with 11 bases between. Germline V CDR1 and CDR2: MNHEY, SMNVEV (reference sequence). The CDR3 runs 14 residues.

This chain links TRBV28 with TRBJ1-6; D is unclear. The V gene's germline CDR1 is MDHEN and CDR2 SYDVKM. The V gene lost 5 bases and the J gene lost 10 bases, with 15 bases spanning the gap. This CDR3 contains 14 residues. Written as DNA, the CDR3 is TGTGCCAGCAGTCCGACCGGGGTGTGGTCACCCCTCCACTTT. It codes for CASSPTGVWSPLHF.

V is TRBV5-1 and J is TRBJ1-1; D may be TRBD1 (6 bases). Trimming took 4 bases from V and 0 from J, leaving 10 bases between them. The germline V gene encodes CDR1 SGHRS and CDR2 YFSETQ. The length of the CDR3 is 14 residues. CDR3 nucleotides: TGCGCCAGCAGCCGGACAGCCTTGAACACTGAAGCTTTCTTT. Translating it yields CASSRTALNTEAFF.

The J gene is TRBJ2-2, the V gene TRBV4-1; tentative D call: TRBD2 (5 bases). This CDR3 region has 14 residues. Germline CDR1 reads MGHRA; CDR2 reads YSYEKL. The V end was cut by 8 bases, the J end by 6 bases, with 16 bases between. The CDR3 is CASARTLLPGELFF. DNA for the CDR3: TGCGCCAGCGCCAGGACTCTCCTCCCCGGGGAGCTGTTTTTT.

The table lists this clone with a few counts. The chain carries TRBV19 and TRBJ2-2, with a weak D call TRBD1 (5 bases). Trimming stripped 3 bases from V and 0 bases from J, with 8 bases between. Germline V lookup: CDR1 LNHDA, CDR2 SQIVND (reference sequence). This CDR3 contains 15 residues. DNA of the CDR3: TGTGCCAGTAGTATTGGGGCTGCGAACACCGGGGAGCTGTTTTTT. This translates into CASSIGAANTGELFF.

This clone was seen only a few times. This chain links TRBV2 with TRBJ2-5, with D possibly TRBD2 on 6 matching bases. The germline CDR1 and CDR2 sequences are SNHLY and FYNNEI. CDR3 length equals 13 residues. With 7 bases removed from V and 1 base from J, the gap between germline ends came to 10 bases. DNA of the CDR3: TGTGCCAGCACGGGGCGGGGCCAAGAGACCCAGTACTTC. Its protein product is CASTGRGQETQYF.

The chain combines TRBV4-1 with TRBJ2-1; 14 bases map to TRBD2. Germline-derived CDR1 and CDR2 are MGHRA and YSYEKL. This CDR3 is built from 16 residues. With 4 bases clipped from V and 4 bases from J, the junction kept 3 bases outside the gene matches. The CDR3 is CASSPGLAGAYNEQFF. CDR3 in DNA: TGCGCCAGCAGCCCGGGACTAGCGGGAGCTTACAATGAGCAGTTCTTC.

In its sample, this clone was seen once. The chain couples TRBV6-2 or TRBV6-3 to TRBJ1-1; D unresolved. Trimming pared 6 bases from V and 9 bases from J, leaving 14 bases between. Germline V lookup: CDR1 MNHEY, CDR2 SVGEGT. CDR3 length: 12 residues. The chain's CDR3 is CASSLAPPQAFF. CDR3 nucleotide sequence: TGTGCCAGCAGCCTAGCCCCTCCGCAAGCTTTCTTT.

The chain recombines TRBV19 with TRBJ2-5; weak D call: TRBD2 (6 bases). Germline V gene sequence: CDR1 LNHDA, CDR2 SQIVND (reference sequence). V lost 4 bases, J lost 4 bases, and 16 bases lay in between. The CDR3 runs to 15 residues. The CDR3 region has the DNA TGTGCCAGTAGTAAGCTCCTATCCGGGGGAGAGACCCAGTACTTC. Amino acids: CASSKLLSGGETQYF.

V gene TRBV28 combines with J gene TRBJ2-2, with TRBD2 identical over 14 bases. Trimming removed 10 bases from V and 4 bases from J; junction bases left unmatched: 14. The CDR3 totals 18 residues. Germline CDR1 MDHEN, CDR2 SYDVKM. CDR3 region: CAIEPGLAGEGITGELFF. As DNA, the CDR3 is TGTGCCATCGAGCCGGGACTAGCGGGAGAGGGGATCACCGGGGAGCTGTTTTTT.

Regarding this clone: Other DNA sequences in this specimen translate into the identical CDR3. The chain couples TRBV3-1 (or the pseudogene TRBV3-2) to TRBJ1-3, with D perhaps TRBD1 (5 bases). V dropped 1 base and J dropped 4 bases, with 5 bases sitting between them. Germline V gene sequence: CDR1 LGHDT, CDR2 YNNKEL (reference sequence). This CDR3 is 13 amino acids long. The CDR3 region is CASSQGQGNTIYF. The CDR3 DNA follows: TGTGCCAGCAGCCAAGGACAGGGAAACACCATATATTTT.

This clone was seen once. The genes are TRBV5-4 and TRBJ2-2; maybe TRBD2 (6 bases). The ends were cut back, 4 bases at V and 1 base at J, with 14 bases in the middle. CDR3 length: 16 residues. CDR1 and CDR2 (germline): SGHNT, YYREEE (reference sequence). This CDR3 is CASSPSARWNTGELFF. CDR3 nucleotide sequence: TGTGCCAGCAGCCCTAGCGCCAGATGGAACACCGGGGAGCTGTTTTTT.